This TCR beta chain was identified during a study of cytotoxic CD8 clonotypes in ibrutinib-treated CLL. J gave up 2 bases and V 1 base, and 3 bases lay outside the gene matches. CDR1 SGHAT and CDR2 FQNNGV come from the germline V gene. The CDR3 contains 15 residues. This clone was seen more than once but under ten times. The table came from immunoSEQ multiplex PCR; TCRdb's copy has only in-frame clones and leaves some out. The sample lists roughly 250,000 clones; under 75% were seen once. The material was PBMCs, obtained after 24 months of ibrutinib treatment. The origin of this receptor is a human donor with chronic lymphocytic leukemia. The chain uses TRBV11-2 and TRBJ2-7; 9 bases are a match to TRBD2. The CDR3 DNA sequence: TGTGCCAGCAGCTTAGGGGCTAGCGGGACCTACGAGCAGTACTTC. This gives the protein CASSLGASGTYEQYF.